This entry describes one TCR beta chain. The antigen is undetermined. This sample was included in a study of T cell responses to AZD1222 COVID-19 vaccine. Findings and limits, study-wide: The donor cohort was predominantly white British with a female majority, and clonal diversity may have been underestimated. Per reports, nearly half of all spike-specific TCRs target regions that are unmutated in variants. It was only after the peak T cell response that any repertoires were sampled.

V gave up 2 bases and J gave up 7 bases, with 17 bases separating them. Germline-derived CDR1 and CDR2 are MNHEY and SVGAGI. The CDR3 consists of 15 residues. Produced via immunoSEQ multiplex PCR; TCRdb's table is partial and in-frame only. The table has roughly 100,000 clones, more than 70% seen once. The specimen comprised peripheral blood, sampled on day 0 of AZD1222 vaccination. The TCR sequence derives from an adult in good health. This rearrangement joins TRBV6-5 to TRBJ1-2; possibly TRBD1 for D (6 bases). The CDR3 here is CASSYTDRLDIGYTF. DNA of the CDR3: TGTGCCAGCAGTTACACTGACAGGTTGGATATTGGCTACACCTTC.